A single sample is the source of the 31 T cell receptor beta chains below, sequenced in a study of technical replicates of blood from several donors (dated by TCRdb to the late 2010s). Libraries came from the immunoSEQ multiplex PCR assay. In its TCRdb copy, this immuneACCESS table keeps in-frame sequences only and misses some clones. Where compared with another copy, unresolved V genes explain less than half of these, and the others have no known cause. This sample is represented by under 85,000 clones; over 90% of them were singletons. Clones ranked in the top ten supply about 0.35% of the sample. Sample: T cells isolated from PBMCs. The receptors originated from a human donor in good health.

The V call is TRBV10-3, the J call TRBJ2-7, with TRBD1 identical over 7 bases. Germline V CDR1 and CDR2: ENHRY, SYGVKD. The CDR3 sequence is 13 residues long. After removal of 11 bases from V and 6 bases from J, the junction contained 13 bases not matched to a gene. The CDR3 region has the DNA TGTGCCGTCGATTATCAGGGGGTGGGCGAGCAGTACTTC. It specifies CAVDYQGVGEQYF.

The gene calls are TRBV13 and TRBJ1-1; 8 nucleotides match TRBD1. The CDR3 spans 17 residues. The J segment lost 1 base and the V segment lost 3 bases, leaving 10 bases of the junction unmatched. Germline CDR1 PRHDT, CDR2 FYEKMQ (reference sequence). CDR3 in amino acids: CASSFRQGRVANTEAFF. The CDR3, as DNA: TGTGCCAGCAGCTTTCGACAGGGGAGGGTAGCGAACACTGAAGCTTTCTTT.

J is TRBJ2-3 and V is TRBV11-2; a possible D gene is TRBD1 (6 bases). The CDR3 runs to 15 residues. CDR1 and CDR2 from the germline V gene are SGHAT and FQNNGV. Trimming stripped 4 bases from V and 5 bases from J, with 16 bases between. CDR3 protein: CASSSWATGRDTQYF. The CDR3 bases are TGTGCCAGCAGCTCCTGGGCCACAGGGAGAGATACGCAGTATTTT.

This clone was seen once. The chain couples TRBV7-9 to TRBJ2-5, with D possibly TRBD2 on 6 matching bases. CDR1 SEHNR and CDR2 FQNEAQ come from the germline V gene (reference sequence). The V and J ends lost 3 bases and 3 bases respectively, with 11 bases between them. The CDR3 loop spans 14 amino acids. DNA for the CDR3: TGTGCCAGCAGCTTTACTAGCACAGAAGAGACCCAGTACTTC. The encoded protein is CASSFTSTEETQYF.

V and J are TRBV7-9 and TRBJ1-4, with unresolved D. The germline V gene has CDR1 SEHNR and CDR2 FQNEAQ (reference sequence). V lost 5 bases, J lost 8 bases, and 15 bases lay in between. The CDR3 sequence is 14 residues long. CDR3 loop: CASSPRPPTEKLFF. CDR3 bases: TGTGCCAGCAGCCCTAGACCCCCTACAGAAAAACTGTTTTTT. Complete variable domain (other parts from reference TRBV7-9 and TRBJ1-4): DTGVSQNPRHKITKRGQNVTFRCDPISEHNRLYWYRQTLGQGPEFLTYFQNEAQLEKSRLLSDRFSAERPKGSFSTLEIQRTEQGDSAMYLCASSPRPPTEKLFFGSGTQLSVL.

The chain links TRBV19 to TRBJ1-1; no definite D call. Per the germline V gene, CDR1 is LNHDA and CDR2 is SQIVND (reference sequence). The CDR3 length is 13 residues. Trimming cost V 3 bases and J 0 bases, with 5 bases left between them. The CDR3 coding sequence is TGTGCCAGTAGTATTAATCTGAACACTGAAGCTTTCTTT. This translates into CASSINLNTEAFF.

The V gene is TRBV7-8, the J gene TRBJ2-2, with TRBD1 identical over 7 bases. V gave up 5 bases and J gave up 3 bases; unmatched junction bases: 9. Germline V gene sequence: CDR1 SGHVS, CDR2 FQNEAQ. The CDR3 runs 16 residues. In DNA, the CDR3 is TGTGCCAGCAGCACCCAGACTGACAGGGACACCGGGGAGCTGTTTTTT. Translated: CASSTQTDRDTGELFF.

The chain is built from TRBV28 and TRBJ1-4; D unclear. V was clipped by 7 bases and J by 7 bases, with 10 bases between them. There are 12 residues in the CDR3. The germline V gene encodes CDR1 MDHEN and CDR2 SYDVKM. The chain's CDR3 is CASKGGIEKLFF. The CDR3 DNA is TGTGCCAGCAAGGGCGGGATTGAAAAACTGTTTTTT.

This rearrangement joins TRBV15 to TRBJ2-7; D is unresolved. The CDR3 loop spans 14 amino acids. Germline CDR1 and CDR2: LNHNV and YYDKDF (reference sequence). V was clipped by 4 bases and J by 1 base, with 11 bases between them. CDR3 nucleotide sequence: TGTGCCACCAGCATGCTAACTCGTTCCTACGAGCAGTACTTC. It yields the protein CATSMLTRSYEQYF.

Turning to this clone: The same CDR3 arises from other DNA sequences in this sample as well. The chain couples TRBV19 to TRBJ1-1; tentatively, D is TRBD1 (5 bases). CDR3 length equals 10 residues. V dropped 6 bases and J dropped 8 bases, with 7 bases sitting between them. The V gene's germline CDR1 is LNHDA and CDR2 SQIVND (reference sequence). CDR3 DNA sequence: TGTGCCAGTAGGGGACTCGAAGCTTTCTTT. Residues: CASRGLEAFF.

In its sample, this clone was seen once. This sequence joins TRBV13 and TRBJ2-7; D gene uncertain. Germline lookup yields CDR1 PRHDT and CDR2 FYEKMQ (reference sequence). Trimming shortened V by 0 bases and J by 6 bases, and 3 bases separated the two germline ends. The CDR3 contains 11 residues. The CDR3 protein is CASSLGAEQYF. The CDR3 DNA reads TGTGCCAGCAGCTTAGGGGCCGAGCAGTACTTC.

The J gene is TRBJ2-5, the V gene TRBV13; D is unresolved. The V end lost 2 bases, the J end lost 3 bases, and 10 bases lay between the germline ends. CDR1 is PRHDT, CDR2 FYEKMQ, per germline (reference sequence). The CDR3 covers 14 residues. CDR3 sequence: CASSLLRRKETQYF. CDR3 sequence (DNA): TGTGCCAGCAGCTTACTTCGCAGGAAAGAGACCCAGTACTTC.

This chain links TRBV19 with TRBJ1-2; 7 nucleotides line up with TRBD1. V trimming: 7 bases; J trimming: 1 base; junction bases outside the gene matches: 15. The CDR3 spans 17 residues. CDR1 is LNHDA and CDR2 is SQIVND in the germline V gene (reference sequence). CDR3 sequence: CASIDRARNSYNYGYTF. The CDR3 bases are TGTGCCAGTATCGACAGGGCGAGAAATAGCTATAACTATGGCTACACCTTC.

CDR3 amino acids: CASSPHGYEQYF. DNA of the CDR3: TGTGCCAGCTCACCACACGGGTACGAGCAGTACTTC. J is TRBJ2-7 and V is TRBV18; D not resolved. The CDR3 has 12 residues. The V end was cut by 1 base, the J end by 4 bases, with 5 bases between. Germline CDR1 reads KGHSH; CDR2 reads LQKENI.

The V call is TRBV6-1, the J call TRBJ1-2; D possibly corresponds to TRBD1 (6 bases). CDR3 length: 17 residues. V lost 3 bases, J lost 4 bases, and 21 bases lay in between. Looked up from germline, CDR1 is MNHNS and CDR2 is SASEGT. The CDR3 DNA is TGTGCCAGCAGTGAGATTCGGACAGCAACACTCCTCTATGGCTACACCTTC. Translated, it gives CASSEIRTATLLYGYTF.

The chain couples TRBV11-2 to TRBJ2-2; D may be TRBD1 (5 bases). Trimming stripped 6 bases from V and 3 bases from J, with 14 bases between. This CDR3 is 15 amino acids long. Per the germline V gene, CDR1 is SGHAT and CDR2 is FQNNGV. The CDR3 DNA reads TGTGCCAGCAGTTCACAGGCTCATTACACCGGGGAGCTGTTTTTT. Translating gives CASSSQAHYTGELFF.

This clone was seen a few times. This chain joins TRBV9 and TRBJ2-5, with TRBD1 as a possible D gene (6 bases). Per germline, CDR1 SGDLS and CDR2 YYNGEE. V dropped 0 bases and J dropped 5 bases, with 14 bases sitting between them. This CDR3 is 15 amino acids long. Here the CDR3 DNA reads TGTGCCAGCAGCGTAGGTCCAGGGGCGTGGGAGACCCAGTACTTC. Its protein product is CASSVGPGAWETQYF. Full variable domain (missing parts from reference TRBV9 and TRBJ2-5): DSGVTQTPKHLITATGQRVTLRCSPRSGDLSVYWYQQSLDQGLQFLIQYYNGEERAKGNILERFSAQQFPDLHSELNLSSLELGDSALYFCASSVGPGAWETQYFGPGTRLLVL.

Regarding this clone: One end of the junction is discordant with germline, which a read error may explain. This chain joins TRBV6-6 and TRBJ1-2, with no clear D. The CDR3 runs to 13 residues. Germline loops: CDR1 MNHNY, CDR2 SVGAGI (reference sequence). The CDR3 protein is CASNYAARDGYTF. CDR3 in DNA: TGTGCCAGCAATTACGCAGCGAGGGATGGCTACACCTTC.

This chain connects TRBV19 to TRBJ1-1; 8 bases are shared with TRBD1. V trimming: 8 bases; J trimming: 1 base; junction bases outside the gene matches: 0. CDR3 size: 12 residues. CDR1 LNHDA and CDR2 SQIVND come from the germline V gene (reference sequence). CDR3 residues: CASDRGNTEAFF. For the CDR3, the DNA is TGTGCCAGTGACAGGGGGAACACTGAAGCTTTCTTT. The full variable domain, rest sourced from reference TRBV19 and TRBJ1-1, is DGGITQSPKYLFRKEGQNVTLSCEQNLNHDAMYWYRQDPGQGLRLIYYSQIVNDFQKGDIAEGYSVSREKKESFPLTVTSAQKNPTAFYLCASDRGNTEAFFGQGTRLTVV.

This rearrangement joins TRBV29-1 to TRBJ2-7, with a weak D call TRBD1 (6 bases). Germline V gene lookup returns CDR1 SQVTM and CDR2 ANQGSEA. CDR3 length equals 17 residues. The V end was cut by 2 bases, the J end by 2 bases, with 22 bases between. The CDR3 loop reads CSVETGLRGSPTYEQYF. The CDR3 DNA follows: TGCAGCGTTGAAACAGGGCTTAGGGGGAGTCCTACCTACGAGCAGTACTTC.

This chain uses TRBV15 with TRBJ2-7, with TRBD2 matching 7 bases. Looked up from germline, CDR1 is LNHNV and CDR2 is YYDKDF (reference sequence). The CDR3 has 15 amino acids. J was trimmed by 4 bases and V by 3 bases; bases with no gene match: 9. The CDR3 reads CATSSSGGLGYEQYF. DNA of the CDR3: TGTGCCACCAGCAGTTCCGGGGGGTTGGGATACGAGCAGTACTTC.

In this sample, this clone turned up a few times. The chain carries TRBV28 and TRBJ2-1, with D possibly TRBD1 on 5 matching bases. The ends were cut back, 5 bases at V and 4 bases at J, with 15 bases in the middle. The CDR3 extends over 15 amino acids. Germline CDR1 reads MDHEN; CDR2 reads SYDVKM. This CDR3 is CASSNRNLVYNEQFF. The CDR3 region has the DNA TGTGCCAGCAGTAACAGGAATCTCGTATACAATGAGCAGTTCTTC.

This chain joins TRBV5-1 and TRBJ2-3; the match to TRBD1 covers 7 bases. Germline lookup yields CDR1 SGHRS and CDR2 YFSETQ. The CDR3 runs to 15 residues. The junction had 6 bases not matched to a gene; V was cut back by 1 base and J by 4 bases. The CDR3 region is CASSLPGQQSDTQYF. CDR3 DNA: TGCGCCAGCAGCTTGCCGGGACAGCAGTCAGATACGCAGTATTTT.

The genes are TRBV30 and TRBJ1-2, with 11 nucleotides matching TRBD1. This CDR3 is built from 15 residues. V dropped 1 base and J dropped 5; count of bases not matched to a gene: 6. Germline V gene lookup returns CDR1 GTSNPN and CDR2 SVGIG (reference sequence). The CDR3 is CAWSADRGQGYGYTF. CDR3 nucleotide sequence: TGTGCCTGGAGTGCGGACAGGGGGCAGGGTTATGGCTACACCTTC.

The chain couples TRBV9 to TRBJ2-1; no reliable D call. There are 15 residues in the CDR3. With 4 bases removed from V and 0 bases from J, the gap between germline ends came to 11 bases. The germline gives CDR1 SGDLS, CDR2 YYNGEE. The CDR3 DNA sequence: TGTGCCAGCAGCCCTTATGTAAACTCCTACAATGAGCAGTTCTTC. This gives the protein CASSPYVNSYNEQFF.

The genes are TRBV6-5 and TRBJ1-1; maybe TRBD1 (5 bases). Germline values: CDR1 MNHEY, CDR2 SVGAGI. The CDR3 is 13 residues long. V was shortened by 4 bases and J by 5 bases, with 11 bases between the two germline ends. The CDR3 nucleotides read TGTGCCAGCAGTTCGGAGGGGTGGACTGAAGCTTTCTTT. Translation: CASSSEGWTEAFF.

This rearrangement joins TRBV18 to TRBJ1-4, with unresolved D. This CDR3 contains 17 residues. The germline V gene encodes CDR1 KGHSH and CDR2 LQKENI. The V end was cut by 2 bases, the J end by 7 bases, with 20 bases between. DNA of the CDR3: TGTGCCAGCTCACCAACAAGGAGCCTGGAGTTGAGTGAAAAACTGTTTTTT. Translated, it gives CASSPTRSLELSEKLFF.

This rearrangement joins TRBV4-3 to TRBJ2-7; 10 bases fit TRBD2. This CDR3 comprises 17 residues. V shed 5 bases and J 7 bases; nucleotides not matched to a gene: 17. From germline, CDR1 is LGHNA and CDR2 YSLEER. CDR3 loop: CASSSGGLAGADGEQYF. The CDR3 region has the DNA TGCGCCAGCAGCTCCGGGGGTCTAGCGGGAGCAGATGGGGAGCAGTACTTC.

Only one count was recorded for this clone. CDR3 in DNA: TGTGCCAGCACATTGGGACTAGCGCCCCAAGAGACCCAGTACTTC. It specifies CASTLGLAPQETQYF. J is TRBJ2-5 and V is TRBV10-3, with 10 bases matching TRBD2. J gave up 1 base and V 10 bases, and 9 bases lay outside the gene matches. Germline values: CDR1 ENHRY, CDR2 SYGVKD. The CDR3 sequence is 15 residues long.

J is TRBJ2-2 and V is TRBV29-1, with D possibly being TRBD1 (5 bases). The V end was cut by 8 bases, the J end by 4 bases, with 14 bases between. There are 13 residues in the CDR3. The germline V gene has CDR1 SQVTM and CDR2 ANQGSEA. The CDR3 nucleotides read TGCAGCTGCAATCAGGGCGGCACCGGGGAGCTGTTTTTT. It translates to CSCNQGGTGELFF.

The CDR3 nucleotides are TGCGCCAGCAACAAGATCGGCAGCGAGACGGCAGATACGCAGTATTTT. Translated, it gives CASNKIGSETADTQYF. This sequence joins TRBV5-1 and TRBJ2-3; unclear D gene. V was trimmed by 6 bases and J by 4 bases, leaving 21 bases between them. Germline V gene sequence: CDR1 SGHRS, CDR2 YFSETQ. The CDR3 totals 16 residues.